This entry lists 23 T cell receptor beta chains sequenced from one sample in a study of tumor-infiltrating lymphocytes in localized non-small cell lung cancer (dated by TCRdb to 2020 to 2023). Receptor libraries were prepared by the immunoSEQ multiplex PCR assay. The table was pulled from immuneACCESS by TCRdb, which kept in-frame rearrangements only. Such tables lose some clones; where checked, under half of the loss comes from unresolved V genes, and the rest has no known cause. This sample lists about 9,200 clones; roughly four fifths were detected once. The ten biggest clones cover 7.5% to 10% of the sample. Sequenced: uninvolved lung tissue not adjacent to the tumor. The receptors were sampled from a human donor with non-small cell lung cancer.

This chain joins TRBV27 and TRBJ1-2, with D possibly TRBD1 on 6 matching bases. Germline lookup yields CDR1 MNHEY and CDR2 SMNVEV (reference sequence). The CDR3 totals 14 residues. V was shortened by 4 bases and J by 8 bases, with 17 bases between the two germline ends. CDR3 region: CASSSTGSREGYTF. CDR3 DNA: TGTGCCAGCAGTTCTACAGGGAGCAGGGAGGGCTACACCTTC.

The V call is TRBV10-3, the J call TRBJ1-1; D is uncertain. Germline V gene data show CDR1 as ENHRY and CDR2 as SYGVKD. The CDR3 covers 13 residues. V was pared by 6 bases and J by 2 bases, with 10 bases between. The CDR3 spells CAIRPGPNTEAFF. The DNA for the CDR3 is TGTGCCATCAGACCTGGACCCAACACTGAAGCTTTCTTT.

The V and J genes are TRBV7-9 and TRBJ1-1; 7 bases line up with TRBD1. CDR1 and CDR2 (germline): SEHNR, FQNEAQ (reference sequence). Unmatched junction bases numbered 7, after V lost 1 base and J lost 11 bases. The CDR3 extends over 13 amino acids. The CDR3 loop reads CASSLGQGGAAFF. As DNA, the CDR3 is TGTGCCAGCAGCTTAGGCCAGGGGGGGGCGGCTTTCTTT.

This chain connects TRBV5-1 to TRBJ1-1; TRBD1 agrees at 7 bases. After removal of 3 bases from V and 5 bases from J, the junction contained 7 bases not matched to a gene. Germline-derived CDR1 and CDR2 are SGHRS and YFSETQ. The CDR3 is 14 amino acids. CDR3 protein: CASSYTGVGTEAFF. In DNA form, the CDR3 reads TGCGCCAGCAGCTATACAGGGGTGGGTACTGAAGCTTTCTTT.

The chain recombines TRBV7-2 with TRBJ2-5; D not resolved. The V gene lost 9 bases and the J gene lost 2 bases, with 4 bases spanning the gap. CDR1 SGHTA and CDR2 FQGNSA come from the germline V gene. The CDR3 contains 10 residues. The CDR3 nucleotides read TGTGCCAGTAAACAAGAGACCCAGTACTTC. This sequence encodes CASKQETQYF.

The chain recombines TRBV28 with TRBJ1-4; D is ambiguous. Between the trimmed V and J ends, which lost 10 bases and 7 bases, there was a span of 19 bases. The germline V gene encodes CDR1 MDHEN and CDR2 SYDVKM. The CDR3 totals 14 residues. The chain's CDR3 is CATLRRGVGEKLFF. CDR3 nucleotide sequence: TGTGCCACCCTCCGACGGGGAGTTGGTGAAAAACTGTTTTTT.

This sequence joins TRBV2 and TRBJ2-6; TRBD1 agrees at 7 bases. The CDR3 consists of 17 residues. Germline V gene sequence: CDR1 SNHLY, CDR2 FYNNEI. Trimming removed 6 bases from V and 4 bases from J; junction bases left unmatched: 12. CDR3 in DNA: TGTGCCAGCAGGGCGGACAGGACCTTGATCGGGGCCAACGTCCTGACTTTC. Encoded protein: CASRADRTLIGANVLTF.

CDR3 bases: TGTGCCAGCAGCTTTCTCACTGAAGCTTTCTTT. Translated, it gives CASSFLTEAFF. The chain has TRBV7-2 and TRBJ1-1, with D unresolved. V gave up 3 bases and J gave up 4 bases, with 3 bases separating them. Germline loops: CDR1 SGHTA, CDR2 FQGNSA. The CDR3 sequence is 11 residues long.

The chain combines TRBV28 with TRBJ1-2; 10 bases are a match to TRBD1. Germline trimming cut 5 bases from V and 7 bases from J; bases unmatched to any gene: 10. This CDR3 spans 15 amino acids. The V gene's germline CDR1 is MDHEN and CDR2 SYDVKM. Here the CDR3 reads CASSPPRTGGFGYTF. CDR3 in DNA: TGTGCCAGCAGTCCCCCTCGGACAGGGGGTTTTGGCTACACCTTC.

V usage is TRBV4-2 and J usage is TRBJ2-1, with no clear D. V dropped 0 bases and J dropped 9 bases, with 12 bases sitting between them. CDR1 LGHNA and CDR2 YNFKEQ come from the germline V gene. This CDR3 is built from 14 residues. Written as DNA, the CDR3 is TGTGCCAGCAGCCAAGAGGTAGGAGTCACTGAGCAGTTCTTC. Its protein product is CASSQEVGVTEQFF.

This chain links TRBV6-1 with TRBJ2-3, with no clear D. The V gene lost 1 base and the J gene lost 4 bases, with 6 bases spanning the gap. The CDR3 consists of 13 residues. The germline gives CDR1 MNHNS, CDR2 SASEGT. CDR3: CASSEDESDTQYF. The CDR3 DNA sequence: TGTGCCAGCAGTGAAGACGAGTCAGATACGCAGTATTTT.

This clone was observed a few times. The rearrangement joins TRBV7-8 to TRBJ1-1, with a possible D match to TRBD1 (5 bases). Trimming took 4 bases from V and 7 from J, leaving 13 bases between them. Germline V gives CDR1 SGHVS, CDR2 FQNEAQ. This CDR3 is 13 amino acids long. The CDR3 sequence is CASSSGGGSEAFF. The CDR3 DNA reads as TGTGCCAGCAGCTCGGGGGGTGGGAGTGAAGCTTTCTTT.

The chain links TRBV18 to TRBJ2-1; D not resolved. V was cut by 4 bases and J by 9 bases, with 10 bases left in between. Looked up from germline, CDR1 is KGHSH and CDR2 is LQKENI. The CDR3 has 12 amino acids. The DNA for the CDR3 is TGTGCCAGCTCACGGGATTTCGGTGAGCAGTTCTTC. The encoded protein is CASSRDFGEQFF.

This chain uses TRBV4-2 with TRBJ1-2; D is possibly TRBD1 (5 bases). CDR1 is LGHNA and CDR2 is YNFKEQ in the germline V gene. The V end was cut by 2 bases, the J end by 1 base, with 8 bases between. This CDR3 region has 14 residues. The CDR3 is CASSQSDSNYGYTF. CDR3 in DNA: TGTGCCAGCAGCCAAAGCGACAGTAACTATGGCTACACCTTC.

The CDR3 DNA reads TGTGCCAGCAGTTTGAGCGGGCCCAATCAGCCCCAGCATTTT. Its translation is CASSLSGPNQPQHF. The chain links TRBV28 to TRBJ1-5, with no clear D. Trimming removed 3 bases from V and 3 bases from J, with 9 bases in between. From germline, CDR1 is MDHEN and CDR2 SYDVKM. This CDR3 spans 14 amino acids.

The chain has TRBV6-6 and TRBJ2-1; 9 bases map to TRBD2. Trimming cost V 4 bases and J 9 bases; bases outside gene matches: 10. CDR1 is MNHNY and CDR2 is SVGAGI in the germline V gene (reference sequence). The CDR3 loop spans 15 amino acids. This CDR3 reads CASSSLAGVIGEQFF. The CDR3 nucleotides are TGTGCCAGCAGTTCATTAGCGGGAGTGATTGGTGAGCAGTTCTTC.

The chain is built from TRBV6-5 and TRBJ2-2, with a tentative D call TRBD2 (6 bases). This CDR3 is built from 14 residues. Germline assignment: CDR1 MNHEY and CDR2 SVGAGI. The V end lost 10 bases, the J end lost 2 bases, and 14 bases lay between the germline ends. The CDR3 nucleotides are TGTGCCATCAAAACTAGCCGAAACACCGGGGAGCTGTTTTTT. As protein: CAIKTSRNTGELFF.

The chain carries TRBV11-3 and TRBJ2-2, with TRBD2 matching over 7 bases. CDR1 and CDR2 from the germline V gene are SGHNT and YENEEA. V shed 5 bases and J 6 bases; nucleotides not matched to a gene: 9. This CDR3 is 15 amino acids long. CDR3 sequence (DNA): TGTGCCAGCAGCCCAAGGCGGGGGTCGGCCGGGGAGCTGTTTTTT. Encoded protein: CASSPRRGSAGELFF.

The genes are TRBV7-9 and TRBJ2-2, with 7 bases identical to TRBD2. Losses at the gene ends were 6 bases for V and 2 bases for J; bases not matched to a gene: 6. From germline, CDR1 is SEHNR and CDR2 FQNEAQ (reference sequence). The CDR3 is 15 residues long. The CDR3 loop is CASRSGALNTGELFF. The CDR3 coding sequence is TGTGCCAGCAGAAGCGGGGCCCTTAACACCGGGGAGCTGTTTTTT.

This clone has more than one count but fewer than ten. As DNA, the CDR3 is TGTGCCAGCAGCGAACAGGGGGAATACGAGCAGTACTTC. Amino acids: CASSEQGEYEQYF. The gene calls are TRBV7-2 and TRBJ2-7, with 8 bases aligning to TRBD1. The CDR3 runs 13 residues. The germline V gene encodes CDR1 SGHTA and CDR2 FQGNSA. J gave up 4 bases and V 5 bases, and 4 bases lay outside the gene matches. The full variable domain, in which reference TRBV7-2 and TRBJ2-7 provide the parts outside the CDR3, is GAGVSQSPSNKVTEKGKDVELRCDPISGHTALYWYRQSLGQGLEFLIYFQGNSAPDKSGLPSDRFSAERTGGSVSTLTIQRTQQEDSAVYLCASSEQGEYEQYFGPGTRLTVT.

The J gene is TRBJ2-2, the V gene TRBV5-5; D is ambiguous. The CDR3 length is 15 residues. V lost 5 bases to trimming and J lost 5 bases, with 16 bases between them. CDR1 is SGHKS and CDR2 is YYEKEE in the germline V gene (reference sequence). In DNA form, the CDR3 reads TGTGCCAGCAGATTGACCCCGGTCGTTACCGGGGAGCTGTTTTTT. Its protein is CASRLTPVVTGELFF.

This clone was observed once. The gene calls are TRBV30 and TRBJ1-5; unclear D gene. CDR1 and CDR2 from the germline V gene are GTSNPN and SVGIG (reference sequence). V shed 0 bases and J shed 3 bases, with 6 bases lying between them. The CDR3 spans 13 residues. For the CDR3, the DNA is TGTGCCTGGAGTGTCAGGAACAATCAGCCCCAGCATTTT. As protein: CAWSVRNNQPQHF.

The chain carries TRBV7-2 and TRBJ2-7; D remains ambiguous. CDR1 is SGHTA and CDR2 is FQGNSA in the germline V gene. This CDR3 is built from 15 residues. The V and J ends lost 1 base and 3 bases respectively, with 13 bases between them. The CDR3 nucleotides read TGTGCCAGCAGCTTAGAGGGCCAGCGAATCTACGAGCAGTACTTC. Its protein product is CASSLEGQRIYEQYF.